The 9 T cell receptor beta chains below all came from one sample that was sequenced in a study of read filtering for tumor transcriptome and immune sequencing. This library used roughly 400 ng RNA and molecular barcoded adaptors spanning alpha/delta and beta/gamma chains. TCRdb processed the reads anew with MiXCR; each CDR3 protein has one entry. Counted here are fewer than 90,000 distinct CDR3 sequences, roughly 12% occurring once; the ten biggest clones make up around 14%. The specimen was a population of CD138-negative cells sorted from bone marrow. The receptors were gathered from a donor aged 40 or older with multiple myeloma.

This sequence joins TRBV3-1 and TRBJ2-1; perhaps TRBD2 as D (6 bases). Trimming pared 1 base from V and 9 bases from J, leaving 10 bases between. This CDR3 spans 13 amino acids. Germline V gene sequence: CDR1 LGHDT, CDR2 YNNKEL (reference sequence). CDR3 sequence (DNA): TGTGCCAGCAGCCAAGCGGGAGACGGTGAGCAGTTCTTC. Its translation is CASSQAGDGEQFF.

The sample holds many counts of this clonotype. This sequence joins TRBV20-1 and TRBJ1-1; D ambiguous. CDR1 and CDR2 (germline): DFQATT, SNEGSKA (reference sequence). This CDR3 is built from 13 residues. The V and J ends lost 2 bases and 5 bases respectively, with 12 bases between them. The CDR3 spells CSARKGAWTEAFF. The CDR3 DNA reads TGCAGTGCTAGAAAGGGCGCGTGGACTGAAGCTTTCTTT.

This clonotype was counted between two and nine times. The chain is built from TRBV6-2 or TRBV6-3 and TRBJ2-1; 7 nucleotides agree with TRBD1. Trimming took 4 bases from V and 3 from J; bases not matched to a gene: 9. Germline V gene data show CDR1 as MNHEY and CDR2 as SVGEGT. The CDR3 covers 16 residues. The CDR3 DNA reads as TGTGCCAGCAGTTTTCCCGGGACAGTTAACTACAATGAGCAGTTCTTC. As protein: CASSFPGTVNYNEQFF.

Points on this clonotype: The junction does not match germline at one end; this may be a read error. The chain couples TRBV20-1 to TRBJ2-7; 11 nucleotides line up with TRBD2. The CDR3 totals 13 residues. CDR1 is DFQATT, CDR2 SNEGSKA, per germline (reference sequence). CDR3 in amino acids: CSANSGGGYERYF. The CDR3 nucleotides read TGCAGTGCCAATAGCGGGGGGGGGTACGAGCGGTACTTC.

The chain uses TRBV5-1 and TRBJ2-2; 8 bases fit TRBD2. The V segment lost 6 bases and the J segment 5 bases; nucleotides outside the gene matches: 3. Germline loops: CDR1 SGHRS, CDR2 YFSETQ. The CDR3 totals 13 residues. The CDR3 nucleotides read TGCGCCAGCACCACGGGGGGGACCGGGGAGCTGTTTTTT. It specifies CASTTGGTGELFF.

This clonotype appeared many times. The rearrangement links TRBV25-1 to TRBJ1-5; D gene ambiguous. The CDR3 extends over 15 amino acids. CDR1 is MGHDK, CDR2 SYGVNS, per germline. V was clipped by 3 bases and J by 5 bases, with 14 bases between them. The CDR3 DNA is TGTGCCAGCAGTGAGGACGGGAGGAGGCATCAGCCCCAGCATTTT. It codes for CASSEDGRRHQPQHF.

This clonotype was detected ten times or more. The CDR3 region has the DNA TGCAGTGCTAGAGATTTGGGAAACTATGGCTACACCTTC. Its protein is CSARDLGNYGYTF. The gene calls are TRBV20-1 and TRBJ1-2, with D uncertain. Germline assignment: CDR1 DFQATT and CDR2 SNEGSKA (reference sequence). Trimming took off 0 bases at V and 2 bases at J, with 7 bases between the two ends. The CDR3 contains 13 residues.

This rearrangement joins TRBV9 to TRBJ2-1, with TRBD2 identical over 11 bases. CDR1 is SGDLS, CDR2 YYNGEE, per germline. V lost 4 bases, J lost 6 bases, and 6 bases stayed unmatched. The CDR3 spans 15 residues. The CDR3 here is CASSFTSGGFNEQFF. Here the CDR3 DNA reads TGTGCCAGCAGCTTCACTAGCGGGGGCTTCAATGAGCAGTTCTTC.

This clonotype was seen repeatedly, ten times or more. This chain links TRBV20-1 with TRBJ2-1; 13 bases line up with TRBD2. Germline V gives CDR1 DFQATT, CDR2 SNEGSKA (reference sequence). The CDR3 consists of 14 residues. The trim removed 7 bases at V and 5 bases at J, leaving 5 bases unmatched. The CDR3, as DNA: TGCAGTGGGAGAACTAGCGGGAGGGACAATGAGCAGTTCTTC. Translated: CSGRTSGRDNEQFF.